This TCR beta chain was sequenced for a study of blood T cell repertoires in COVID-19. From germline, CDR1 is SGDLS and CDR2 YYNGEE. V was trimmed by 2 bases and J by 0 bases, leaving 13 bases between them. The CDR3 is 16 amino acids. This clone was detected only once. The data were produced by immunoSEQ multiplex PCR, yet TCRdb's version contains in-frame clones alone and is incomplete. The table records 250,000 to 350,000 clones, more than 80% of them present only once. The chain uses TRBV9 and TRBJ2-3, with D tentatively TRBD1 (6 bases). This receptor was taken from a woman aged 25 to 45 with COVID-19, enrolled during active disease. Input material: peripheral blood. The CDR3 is CASSVVGATSTDTQYF. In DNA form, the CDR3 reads TGTGCCAGCAGCGTGGTGGGGGCGACTAGCACAGATACGCAGTATTTT.